The source of this TCR beta chain is a study of T cell changes during pregnancy in multiple sclerosis (dated by TCRdb to between 2019 and 2020). About the investigation overall: Changes in the T cell repertoire over the course of pregnancy were examined in this study in women with multiple sclerosis.

Remarks on this clone: It lacks a known antigen. Per-nucleotide qualities are absent, and no much larger clonotype sits a single base away.

The library was generated by the immunoSEQ multiplex PCR assay. Imported from immuneACCESS, the table was reduced by TCRdb to in-frame sequences with V and J called. These copies leave out some clones; in studies compared against another copy, an unresolved V gene accounts for under half, and the cause of the remainder is not known. Within this sample are around 130,000 clones, with roughly 97% of them counted one time only. More than 0.4% of the sample goes to the ten largest clones. Per the germline V gene, SQVTM is the CDR1 and ANQGSEA is the CDR2. Compared with germline, V lacks 5 bases and J lacks 2 bases; bases without a gene match: 7. The CDR3 covers 15 residues, taking in both the cysteine and the phenylalanine. The CDR3 DNA has 45 bases and is translated from base 1.

The source of this sequence is a female donor with multiple sclerosis, enrolled in a pregnancy study. The sample here was peripheral blood, taken after pregnancy. This chain joins TRBV29-1 to TRBJ2-5; the central 11 bases match TRBD2. CDR3 sequence: CSVFGLAGPQETQYF. The nucleotides read TGCAGCGTTTTTGGACTAGCGGGCCCTCAAGAGACCCAGTACTTC. The full variable domain, with segments outside the CDR3 supplied by the reference TRBV29-1 and TRBJ2-5 proteins, appears as SAVISQKPSRDICQRGTSLTIQCQVDSQVTMMFWYRQQPGQSLTLIATANQGSEATYESGFVIDKFPISRPNLTFSTLTVSNMSPEDSSIYLCSVFGLAGPQETQYFGPGTRLLVL.